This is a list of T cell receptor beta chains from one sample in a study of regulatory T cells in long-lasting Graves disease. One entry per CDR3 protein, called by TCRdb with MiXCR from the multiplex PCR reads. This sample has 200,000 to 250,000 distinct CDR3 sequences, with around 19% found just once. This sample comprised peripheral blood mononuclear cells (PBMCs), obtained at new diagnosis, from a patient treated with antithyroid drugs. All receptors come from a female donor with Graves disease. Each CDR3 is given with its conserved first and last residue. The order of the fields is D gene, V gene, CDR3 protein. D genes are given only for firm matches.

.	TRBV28	CASIRRLHPPYEQYF
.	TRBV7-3	CASSLDSNTGELFF
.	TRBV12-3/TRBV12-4	CASSLGGLQGEKLFF
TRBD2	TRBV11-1	CASSHSGNQETQYF
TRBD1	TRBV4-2	CASSQGGQPNTEAFF
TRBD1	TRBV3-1	CASSQGGQGGFEAFF
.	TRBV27	CASSLGRGETKSYEQYF
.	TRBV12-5	CASGPDISYEQYF
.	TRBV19	CASIRTGTANYGYTF
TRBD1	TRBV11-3	CASSASGTGGLEAFF
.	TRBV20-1	CSARDLRTPSSYNEQFF
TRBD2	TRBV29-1	CSAQIGRAYEQYF
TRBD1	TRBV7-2	CASSGRDRRGETQYF
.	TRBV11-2	CASSELGGRYRDKETQYF
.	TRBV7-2	CASSLRGPTPGSSYEQYF
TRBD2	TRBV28	CASSPGLAELRGPQETQYF
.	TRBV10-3	CAISDSQGNQPQHF
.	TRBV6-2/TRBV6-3	CASSYYGTGANVLTF
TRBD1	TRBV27	CASSRTGENYGYTF
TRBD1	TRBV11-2	CASSPGTGRFRSYNEQFF
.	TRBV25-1	CASKRQTTLAKNIQYF
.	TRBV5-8	CASNPMIRGTDTQYF
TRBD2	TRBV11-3	CASSLTVTLGREREEWTQYF
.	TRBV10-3	CAISESRQTSGNTIYF
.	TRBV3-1	CASSQYSTNTEAFF
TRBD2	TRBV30	CAWTPSGRAVDTQYF
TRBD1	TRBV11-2	CASSLEGTVYNEQFF
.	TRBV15	CATSRGWPGVAHNEQFF